This entry lists 20 T cell receptor beta chains sequenced from one sample in a study of PD-1 blockade in classical Hodgkin lymphoma. Every patient had relapsed following autologous stem cell transplantation, and cohorts differed in brentuximab vedotin exposure. The assay was immunoSEQ multiplex PCR, and TCRdb's table has in-frame clones only and misses some. The sample includes about 37,000 clones, about 82% of them seen just once. The starting material was peripheral blood mononuclear cells (PBMCs), obtained at baseline. The source is a human donor with classical Hodgkin lymphoma.

This clone has just one count. This sequence joins TRBV7-2 and TRBJ2-2; TRBD1 aligns across 8 bases. J lost 3 bases, V lost 5 bases, and 5 bases had no gene match. The germline V gene encodes CDR1 SGHTA and CDR2 FQGNSA. This CDR3 is 15 amino acids long. CDR3 nucleotides: TGTGCCAGCAGCCCGATGGGACAGGACACCGGGGAGCTGTTTTTT. Translating gives CASSPMGQDTGELFF.

The CDR3: CASSPSADTQYF. As DNA, the CDR3 is TGTGCCAGCTCACCAAGCGCAGATACGCAGTATTTT. J is TRBJ2-3 and V is TRBV18, with D unclear. The V end was cut by 2 bases, the J end by 4 bases, with 4 bases between. Germline V CDR1 and CDR2: KGHSH, LQKENI. The CDR3 has 12 residues.

This clone showed up just a few times. The chain links TRBV6-6 to TRBJ1-5; D possibly corresponds to TRBD1 (5 bases). The CDR3 is 13 amino acids. Trimming took off 7 bases at V and 3 bases at J, with 10 bases between the two ends. Germline-derived CDR1 and CDR2 are MNHNY and SVGAGI (reference sequence). CDR3 sequence (DNA): TGTGCCAGCACCGGGGACTTCAATCAGCCCCAGCATTTT. Translating it yields CASTGDFNQPQHF.

The chain is built from TRBV7-6 and TRBJ2-7; TRBD1 aligns across 10 bases. The ends lost 5 bases at V and 4 bases at J; junction bases unmatched: 8. CDR1 and CDR2 (germline): SGHVS, FNYEAQ. The length of the CDR3 is 15 residues. The CDR3 loop is CASSPETGGGYEQYF. The CDR3, as DNA: TGTGCCAGCAGCCCGGAGACAGGGGGCGGGTACGAGCAGTACTTC.

J is TRBJ1-5 and V is TRBV5-4; D remains unclear. V was shortened by 0 bases and J by 6 bases, with 10 bases between the two germline ends. Germline CDR1 and CDR2: SGHNT and YYREEE (reference sequence). This CDR3 is 14 amino acids long. The CDR3 DNA follows: TGTGCCAGCAGCTTGGGGGCCAAGGGTCAGCCCCAGCATTTT. Amino acids: CASSLGAKGQPQHF. Full variable domain (remainder filled in from reference TRBV5-4 and TRBJ1-5): ETGVTQSPTHLIKTRGQQVTLRCSSQSGHNTVSWYQQALGQGPQFIFQYYREEENGRGNFPPRFSGLQFPNYSSELNVNALELDDSALYLCASSLGAKGQPQHFGDGTRLSIL.

The J gene is TRBJ2-7, the V gene TRBV5-5; D perhaps matches TRBD2 (5 bases). This CDR3 region has 13 residues. Per germline, CDR1 SGHKS and CDR2 YYEKEE (reference sequence). Trimming pared 2 bases from V and 0 bases from J, leaving 6 bases between. Written as DNA, the CDR3 is TGTGCCAGCAGCTTCGGGATCTCCTACGAGCAGTACTTC. The encoded protein is CASSFGISYEQYF.

This chain joins TRBV21-1 and TRBJ2-7; the DNA was not used to check the table's D call, TRBD1. TRBV21-1 is marked as a pseudogene. The CDR3 totals 22 residues. The CDR3 sequence: CATLPPLLSVAGVGLGLYEQYF. The CDR3 DNA sequence: TGTGCCACCCTTCCACCCCTATTGTCAGTAGCTGGGGTGGGCTTGGGGCTCTACGAGCAGTACTTC.

The V and J genes are TRBV14 and TRBJ2-7; 9 positions agree with TRBD1. The CDR3 runs to 14 residues. The V segment lost 1 base and the J segment 3 bases; nucleotides outside the gene matches: 1. CDR1 and CDR2 from the germline V gene are SGHDN and FVKESK. The CDR3 is CASSQGQGVYEQYF. In DNA, the CDR3 is TGTGCCAGCAGCCAAGGACAGGGGGTCTACGAGCAGTACTTC.

This clone has just a few counts. The rearrangement links TRBV6-6 to TRBJ1-5; 7 nucleotides line up with TRBD1. CDR1 and CDR2 from the germline V gene are MNHNY and SVGAGI (reference sequence). This CDR3 is 13 amino acids long. V gave up 6 bases and J gave up 6 bases; unmatched junction bases: 5. CDR3 nucleotides: TGTGCCAGCAGCGACAGGGTAGGTCAGCCCCAGCATTTT. This encodes CASSDRVGQPQHF.

V gene TRBV15 combines with J gene TRBJ1-2; D is perhaps TRBD1 (5 bases). Germline values: CDR1 LNHNV, CDR2 YYDKDF (reference sequence). The CDR3 runs to 13 residues. The V gene lost 8 bases and the J gene lost 0 bases, with 10 bases spanning the gap. The chain's CDR3 is CATAPGPNYGYTF. For the CDR3, the DNA is TGTGCCACCGCGCCGGGGCCTAACTATGGCTACACCTTC.

As to this clone: Its ends do not fully match the called genes, so a read error is possible. The rearrangement links TRBV7-7 to TRBJ2-5; TRBD2 matches 11 bases. This CDR3 spans 14 amino acids. Germline V lookup: CDR1 SSHAT, CDR2 FNYEAQ (reference sequence). CDR3 amino acids: CASSPGLAGETQYF. The CDR3 nucleotides read TGTGCTAGCAGCCCCGGACTAGCGGGAGAGACCCAGTACTTC.

This sequence joins TRBV14 and TRBJ2-7; no firm D call. Trimming left V 4 bases short and J 3 bases short, with 10 bases between. The CDR3 consists of 13 residues. The germline gives CDR1 SGHDN, CDR2 FVKESK. The CDR3 DNA follows: TGTGCCAGCAGCCCCGGAGAGAACTACGAGCAGTACTTC. Translating gives CASSPGENYEQYF.

The CDR3 loop reads CASSLEEGTEAFF. The CDR3 coding sequence is TGTGCCAGCAGCTTAGAAGAGGGCACTGAAGCTTTCTTT. The chain employs TRBV7-2 and TRBJ1-1, with D unclear. V lost 1 base and J 4 bases, leaving 7 bases between the germline ends. CDR3 length: 13 residues. Germline CDR1 and CDR2: SGHTA and FQGNSA.

V and J are TRBV7-9 and TRBJ2-7; 9 bases fit TRBD1. V was pared by 3 bases and J by 1 base, with 4 bases of the junction left unmatched. This CDR3 region has 15 residues. Germline loops: CDR1 SEHNR, CDR2 FQNEAQ (reference sequence). For the CDR3, the DNA is TGTGCCAGCAGCTTGGTACAGGGGGCTTCCTACGAGCAGTACTTC. Protein product: CASSLVQGASYEQYF.

This clone was counted once. The rearrangement uses TRBV18 and TRBJ1-1; D not certain. Looked up from germline, CDR1 is KGHSH and CDR2 is LQKENI. The V gene lost 3 bases and the J gene lost 1 base, with 15 bases spanning the gap. The CDR3 extends over 16 amino acids. CDR3 sequence: CASSPGRGGWNTEAFF. CDR3 nucleotides: TGTGCCAGCTCACCCGGGCGAGGAGGATGGAACACTGAAGCTTTCTTT.

CDR3 nucleotides: TGCGCCAGCAGCTTGGCAATAACGGGACAGGGTCTTCAAGAGACCCAGTACTTC. This translates into CASSLAITGQGLQETQYF. V usage is TRBV5-1 and J usage is TRBJ2-5; 9 bases are shared with TRBD1. There are 18 residues in the CDR3. The germline V gene encodes CDR1 SGHRS and CDR2 YFSETQ. After removal of 0 bases from V and 2 bases from J, the junction contained 11 bases not matched to a gene.

The sample holds many counts of this clone. The chain couples TRBV5-4 to TRBJ2-1, with 8 bases lining up with TRBD2. Trimming took 6 bases from V and 6 from J; bases not matched to a gene: 5. Germline CDR1 is SGHNT and CDR2 is YYREEE (reference sequence). The CDR3 contains 13 residues. CDR3 protein: CASIYAGGNEQFF. Written as DNA, the CDR3 is TGTGCCAGCATCTATGCGGGGGGCAATGAGCAGTTCTTC.

The rearrangement links TRBV7-2 to TRBJ2-1; tentatively, D is TRBD2 (5 bases). V was pared by 0 bases and J by 0 bases, with 15 bases between. The CDR3 totals 18 residues. Germline V CDR1 and CDR2: SGHTA, FQGNSA. CDR3 sequence (DNA): TGTGCCAGCAGCTTAGCGTTGAGCGGCCGTAGCTCCTACAATGAGCAGTTCTTC. Its protein product is CASSLALSGRSSYNEQFF. Together with reference TRBV7-2 and TRBJ2-1, the CDR3 gives the full variable domain: GAGVSQSPSNKVTEKGKDVELRCDPISGHTALYWYRQSLGQGLEFLIYFQGNSAPDKSGLPSDRFSAERTGGSVSTLTIQRTQQEDSAVYLCASSLALSGRSSYNEQFFGPGTRLTVL.

The chain couples TRBV7-8 to TRBJ2-5; a possible D gene is TRBD2 (6 bases). Trimming took 7 bases from V and 3 from J, leaving 24 bases between them. Germline V lookup: CDR1 SGHVS, CDR2 FQNEAQ. The CDR3 is 17 amino acids. The CDR3 coding sequence is TGTGCCAGCACCCCTTGGGTCGGGGGTGTCGAAGAAGAGACCCAGTACTTC. Its translation: CASTPWVGGVEEETQYF.

DNA for the CDR3: TGTGCCAGCAGTGGTTTAAAAGGGGGAAATCATGAGACCCAGTACTTC. This gives the protein CASSGLKGGNHETQYF. This sequence joins TRBV28 and TRBJ2-5; maybe TRBD1 (6 bases). Germline V gives CDR1 MDHEN, CDR2 SYDVKM. The V end was cut by 5 bases, the J end by 5 bases, with 21 bases between. The CDR3 length is 16 residues. The variable domain in full, with the rest retrieved from reference TRBV28 and TRBJ2-5, is DVKVTQSSRYLVKRTGEKVFLECVQDMDHENMFWYRQDPGLGLRLIYFSYDVKMKEKGDIPEGYSVSREKKERFSLILESASTNQTSMYLCASSGLKGGNHETQYFGPGTRLLVL.